One and the same sample provided the 12 T cell receptor beta chains below, sequenced in a study of CXCR3-negative and CXCR3-positive naive CD8 T cells. Libraries were UMI-labeled 5' RACE TRB cDNA. TCRdb reprocessed the 5' RACE reads, keeping one entry per CDR3 protein, no DNA. The sample table includes just over 60,000 distinct CDR3 sequences. Sequenced material: naive CXCR3- CD8+ T cells from blood. The subset denotes: CD45RO-CCR7+CD27+CD95- naive CD8+ T cells lacking CXCR3 (TNR3-). The origin of the receptors is a human donor in good health. Some clones in this sample may be carry-over from other donors' samples.

Here the CDR3 reads CASSQAQGDTDTQYF. The rearrangement uses TRBV4-2 and TRBJ2-3; TCRdb names TRBD1, which stays unverified in the absence of DNA. The germline V gene encodes CDR1 LGHNA and CDR2 YNFKEQ. The CDR3 has 15 residues.

This chain connects TRBV3-1 to TRBJ2-4; TCRdb lists TRBD1, though no DNA is available to test this call. Germline V lookup: CDR1 LGHDT, CDR2 YNNKEL (reference sequence). CDR3 size: 14 residues. The CDR3 is CASSQTSDRNIQYF.

The chain combines TRBV6-5 with TRBJ1-1. The CDR3 covers 12 residues. Per germline, CDR1 MNHEY and CDR2 SVGAGI. The CDR3 sequence is CARIFTAGEAFF.

V and J are TRBV29-1 and TRBJ2-7; TCRdb indicates TRBD2, and absent DNA this call remains unverified. CDR3 length: 14 residues. Germline V gene lookup returns CDR1 SQVTM and CDR2 ANQGSEA. The CDR3 spells CSVGPASGGHEQYF.

The chain combines TRBV7-7 with TRBJ2-7. This CDR3 region has 14 residues. Germline loops: CDR1 SSHAT, CDR2 FNYEAQ (reference sequence). This CDR3 reads CASSLIAGSYEQYF.

The chain is built from TRBV29-1 and TRBJ2-1; with no DNA, the TCRdb D assignment of TRBD1 cannot be verified. Germline V gives CDR1 SQVTM, CDR2 ANQGSEA. This CDR3 has 14 amino acids. CDR3 in amino acids: CSARGVVSYNEQFF.

The chain links TRBV7-2 to TRBJ2-5. The CDR3 spans 11 residues. From germline, CDR1 is SGHTA and CDR2 FQGNSA. The CDR3 region is CASSPLETQYF.

The chain joins TRBV7-6 to TRBJ1-6. The CDR3 spans 15 residues. Germline loops: CDR1 SGHVS, CDR2 FNYEAQ. CDR3 region: CASSPSSGPNSPLHF.

This chain uses TRBV13 with TRBJ1-5. Germline V gene data show CDR1 as PRHDT and CDR2 as FYEKMQ (reference sequence). The CDR3 extends over 12 amino acids. The CDR3 here is CASSSANQPQHF.

The rearrangement links TRBV5-5 to TRBJ2-1. CDR1 is SGHKS and CDR2 is YYEKEE in the germline V gene (reference sequence). The CDR3 spans 14 residues. The CDR3 protein is CASSLEPFKYEQFF.

CDR3 region: CSVGHGGGGEKLFF. The chain recombines TRBV29-1 with TRBJ1-4; TCRdb outputs TRBD1, but without DNA this stays unchecked. This CDR3 contains 14 residues. Germline assignment: CDR1 SQVTM and CDR2 ANQGSEA.

The chain couples TRBV20-1 to TRBJ1-1; TCRdb reports TRBD1, a call that lacks DNA to check it against. Germline CDR1 DFQATT, CDR2 SNEGSKA (reference sequence). CDR3 length: 15 amino acids. The CDR3 reads CSAKDRFRMNTEAFF.